The clone carrying this T cell receptor (beta chain) was recorded only once. V shed 0 bases and J shed 3 bases, with 6 bases lying between them. The CDR3 runs 14 residues. Germline V gene data show CDR1 as SGHAT and CDR2 as FQDESV (reference sequence). The data were obtained in a study of T cells in Graves' hyperthyroidism and ophthalmopathy. Template material for amplifying TCR beta CDR3 regions consisted of RNA transcripts. First-round RT-PCR of the TCR CDR3 relied on the HTBI primer set. TCRdb reanalysed the multiplex PCR reads using MiXCR and keeps one entry per CDR3 protein. The sample records about 610,000 distinct CDR3 sequences, 14% to 15% being singletons.

The TCR sequence derives from a woman aged 35 to 49 with Graves' ophthalmopathy. This chain connects TRBV11-1 to TRBJ2-4; possible D gene TRBD2, 5 bases. The sample taken for sequencing was blood. As DNA, the CDR3 is TGTGCCAGCAGCTTAGCAGCGGACAAAAACATTCAGTACTTC. It codes for CASSLAADKNIQYF.